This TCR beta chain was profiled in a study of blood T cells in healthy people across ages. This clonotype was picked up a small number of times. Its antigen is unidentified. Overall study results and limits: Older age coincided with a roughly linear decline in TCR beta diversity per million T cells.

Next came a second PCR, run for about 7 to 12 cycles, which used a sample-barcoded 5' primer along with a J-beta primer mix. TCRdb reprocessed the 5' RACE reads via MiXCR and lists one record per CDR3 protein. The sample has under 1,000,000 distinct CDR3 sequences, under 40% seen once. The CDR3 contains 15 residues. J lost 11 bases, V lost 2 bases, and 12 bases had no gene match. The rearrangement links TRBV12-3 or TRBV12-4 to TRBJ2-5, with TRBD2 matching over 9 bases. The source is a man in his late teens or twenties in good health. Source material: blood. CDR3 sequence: CASSLRAGGRNEQYF. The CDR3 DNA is TGTGCCAGCAGTTTACGGGCGGGGGGGCGGAATGAGCAGTACTTC.